This TCR beta chain appears in the sequencing data of a study of tumor-infiltrating lymphocytes in primary liver carcinoma. About this clonotype itself: This CDR3 fails to terminate in the conserved phenylalanine or tryptophan, so it likely reflects a read error.

The tissue used was unsorted bulk material of about 19-33 mg. RNA and DNA were co-extracted from it with the AllPrep DNA/RNA mini kit. With a constant-region primer, TCR beta cDNA was made from approximately 500 ng of total RNA. Slightly modified ARM-PCR, run as three nested multiplex PCR rounds, produced the TCR beta libraries. TCRdb called the multiplex PCR reads again in MiXCR, with one record for every CDR3 protein. The data show 90,000 to 100,000 distinct CDR3 sequences, with around two thirds seen just once and just over 9.5% held by the top ten. Sequences were obtained from liver tumor tissue from sampling region 5. Subset described: tumor region T5, tumor centre. This sequence originates from an older woman with primary liver carcinoma and hepatitis B virus infection.

CDR3 sequence reads: CASSGGMGETQYS. CDR3 sequence (DNA): TGTGCTAGCAGTGGGGGGATGGGTGAGACCCAGTACTCC. The chain couples TRBV6-1 to TRBJ2-5, with D possibly being TRBD2 (6 bases). The CDR3 spans 13 residues. In germline, CDR1 is MNHNS, CDR2 SASEGT.